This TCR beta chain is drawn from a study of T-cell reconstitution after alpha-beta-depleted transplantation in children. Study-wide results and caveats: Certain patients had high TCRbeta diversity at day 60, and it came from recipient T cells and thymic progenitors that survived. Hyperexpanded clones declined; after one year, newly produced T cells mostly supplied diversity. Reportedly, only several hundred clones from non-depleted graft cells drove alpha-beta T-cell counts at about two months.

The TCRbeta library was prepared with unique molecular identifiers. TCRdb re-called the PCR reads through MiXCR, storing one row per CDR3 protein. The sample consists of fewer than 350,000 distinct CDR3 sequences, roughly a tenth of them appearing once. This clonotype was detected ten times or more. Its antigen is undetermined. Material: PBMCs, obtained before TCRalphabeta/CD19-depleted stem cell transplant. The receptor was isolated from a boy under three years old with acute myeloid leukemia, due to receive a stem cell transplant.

CDR3 DNA: TGTGCCAGCGCGGGACTGGGGGAGACCCAGTACTTC. Its protein product is CASAGLGETQYF. V and J are TRBV5-5 and TRBJ2-5; possible D gene TRBD2, 6 bases. The CDR3 has 12 residues. V lost 7 bases and J lost 5, with 12 bases in between. Germline lookup yields CDR1 SGHKS and CDR2 YYEKEE (reference sequence).